These 23 T cell receptor beta chains were sequenced from one sample in a study of T cell responses to AZD1222 COVID-19 vaccine. The method was immunoSEQ multiplex PCR; TCRdb's version includes in-frame clones alone and lacks a portion of them. The sample has some 150,000 clones, about 91% seen once; the top ten hold approximately 3.1%. Sequences were derived from peripheral blood, sampled on day 0 of MenACWY control vaccination. The receptors come from an adult in good health.

The chain employs TRBV11-3 and TRBJ2-2; weak D call: TRBD1 (5 bases). CDR1 is SGHNT, CDR2 YENEEA, per germline. This CDR3 comprises 16 residues. Trimming pared 5 bases from V and 5 bases from J, leaving 18 bases between. The CDR3 protein is CASSLGHTRGTGELFF. The DNA of the CDR3 is TGTGCCAGCAGCCTCGGACACACCAGAGGTACCGGGGAGCTGTTTTTT.

This clone has a single count. The rearrangement links TRBV5-6 to TRBJ1-2; D is ambiguous. V was pared by 0 bases and J by 6 bases, with 3 bases between. Germline-derived CDR1 and CDR2 are SGHDT and YYEEEE. The CDR3 has 11 amino acids. The CDR3 is CASSLANGYTF. The CDR3 DNA reads TGTGCCAGCAGCTTGGCAAATGGCTACACCTTC.

The rearrangement uses TRBV10-3 and TRBJ1-6; D gene uncertain. Germline V gene data show CDR1 as ENHRY and CDR2 as SYGVKD. V dropped 10 bases and J dropped 6 bases, with 16 bases sitting between them. The CDR3 has 14 residues. CDR3 coding DNA: TGTGCCACAAGGGAACTGATCCTTAATTCACCCCTCCACTTT. Translation: CATRELILNSPLHF.

V usage is TRBV6-2 or TRBV6-3 and J usage is TRBJ2-2, with D unclear. The V gene's germline CDR1 is MNHEY and CDR2 SVGEGT. This CDR3 spans 12 amino acids. V was shortened by 7 bases and J by 7 bases, with 10 bases between the two germline ends. For the CDR3, the DNA is TGTGCCAGCACCCCCAGGCGCGGGGAGCTGTTTTTT. Translated: CASTPRRGELFF.

The chain joins TRBV3-1 (or the pseudogene TRBV3-2) to TRBJ2-3, with TRBD2 identical over 12 bases. The CDR3 covers 15 residues. CDR1 is LGHDT and CDR2 is YNNKEL in the germline V gene (reference sequence). Trimming cost V 0 bases and J 5 bases; bases outside gene matches: 0. The CDR3 is CASSQELAGGDTQYF. DNA of the CDR3: TGTGCCAGCAGCCAAGAACTAGCGGGGGGAGATACGCAGTATTTT.

The CDR3 sequence is CASSPTGVLNSPLHF. The DNA of the CDR3 is TGTGCCAGCAGCCCGACAGGGGTACTCAATTCACCCCTCCACTTT. The rearrangement joins TRBV7-9 to TRBJ1-6; TRBD1 matches 8 bases. This CDR3 is built from 15 residues. Trimming at V came to 5 bases and at J to 7 bases, leaving 7 bases not matched to a gene. CDR1 and CDR2 from the germline V gene are SEHNR and FQNEAQ (reference sequence).

Only a few counts were recorded for this clone. J is TRBJ1-2 and V is TRBV4-3; TRBD1 aligns across 7 bases. The CDR3 covers 14 residues. Germline V gene sequence: CDR1 LGHNA, CDR2 YSLEER. The V and J ends lost 4 bases and 8 bases, in that order; junction bases with no gene match: 10. CDR3 residues: CASSREPGGGGYTF. DNA for the CDR3: TGCGCCAGCAGCCGAGAGCCAGGGGGAGGGGGCTACACCTTC.

J is TRBJ1-4 and V is TRBV2; tentative D call: TRBD1 (6 bases). The V end was cut by 3 bases, the J end by 6 bases, with 14 bases between. Germline CDR1 SNHLY, CDR2 FYNNEI. This CDR3 is 15 amino acids long. The DNA of the CDR3 is TGTGCCAGCAGTGACCTACAGGGCGGGTATGAAAAACTGTTTTTT. As protein: CASSDLQGGYEKLFF.

The chain uses TRBV5-1 and TRBJ2-1; 7 bases agree with TRBD2. The CDR3 is 18 amino acids. CDR1 and CDR2 (germline): SGHRS, YFSETQ. Trimming at V came to 0 bases and at J to 5 bases, leaving 14 bases not matched to a gene. CDR3 region: CASSLAVGAWRENNEQFF. Written as DNA, the CDR3 is TGCGCCAGCAGCTTGGCCGTTGGTGCTTGGCGGGAGAACAATGAGCAGTTCTTC.

The chain combines TRBV11-2 with TRBJ1-6; 7 bases match TRBD1. Trimming at V came to 4 bases and at J to 7 bases, leaving 7 bases not matched to a gene. The V gene's germline CDR1 is SGHAT and CDR2 FQNNGV. This CDR3 spans 15 amino acids. CDR3 loop: CASSWAGTVNSPLHF. The CDR3 region has the DNA TGTGCCAGCAGCTGGGCCGGGACAGTAAATTCACCCCTCCACTTT.

The chain has TRBV7-2 and TRBJ1-1; 8 positions match TRBD1. Germline V gene data show CDR1 as SGHTA and CDR2 as FQGNSA. This CDR3 contains 15 residues. The J segment lost 4 bases and the V segment lost 0 bases, leaving 4 bases of the junction unmatched. The CDR3 region has the DNA TGTGCCAGCAGCTTAGCCCCCACAGGGGGCACTGAAGCTTTCTTT. Translation: CASSLAPTGGTEAFF.

This chain connects TRBV2 to TRBJ1-5, with D uncertain. The germline V gene has CDR1 SNHLY and CDR2 FYNNEI. This CDR3 spans 14 amino acids. The germline V and J ends were trimmed by 4 bases and 2 bases, with 9 bases remaining between them. CDR3 nucleotide sequence: TGTGCCAGCAGTGCGGGGATGGGCAATCAGCCCCAGCATTTT. This encodes CASSAGMGNQPQHF.

CDR3 amino acids: CASSLTSSRGAFF. Here the CDR3 DNA reads TGTGCCAGTAGCCTGACCTCTTCCAGGGGAGCTTTCTTT. This chain joins TRBV19 and TRBJ1-1; D is perhaps TRBD1 (6 bases). Per germline, CDR1 LNHDA and CDR2 SQIVND (reference sequence). The CDR3 extends over 13 amino acids. V lost 6 bases and J 10 bases, leaving 18 bases between the germline ends.

The chain couples TRBV4-1 to TRBJ1-5, with D hard to call. The CDR3 has 15 amino acids. V was pared by 0 bases and J by 3 bases, with 9 bases between. The germline V gene encodes CDR1 MGHRA and CDR2 YSYEKL. CDR3 sequence (DNA): TGCGCCAGCAGCCAAGACGGTGGCTACAATCAGCCCCAGCATTTT. It translates to CASSQDGGYNQPQHF.

The rearrangement uses TRBV29-1 and TRBJ2-2, with a possible D match to TRBD2 (7 bases). Between the trimmed V and J ends, which lost 6 bases and 6 bases, there was a span of 17 bases. CDR3 length: 14 amino acids. CDR1 and CDR2 from the germline V gene are SQVTM and ANQGSEA. DNA for the CDR3: TGCAGCGTCGCGGGGGCGGGAGTCCCCGGGGAGCTGTTTTTT. This translates into CSVAGAGVPGELFF.

The genes are TRBV7-9 and TRBJ1-4; 9 nucleotides line up with TRBD1. Germline V gene data show CDR1 as SEHNR and CDR2 as FQNEAQ (reference sequence). The CDR3 covers 15 residues. Trimming cost V 5 bases and J 7 bases; bases outside gene matches: 8. The CDR3 DNA sequence: TGTGCCAGCAGCCCCCAACAGGGGGCGGGTGAAAAACTGTTTTTT. It specifies CASSPQQGAGEKLFF.

With regard to this clone: Germline is not matched at one junction end, which may reflect a read error. V gene TRBV7-7 combines with J gene TRBJ1-1, with no clear D. CDR3 length: 13 residues. Germline CDR1 and CDR2: SSHAT and FNYEAQ (reference sequence). This CDR3 reads CASSAESNTEAFF. DNA for the CDR3: TGTGCTAGCAGCGCGGAATCGAACACTGAAGCTTTCTTT.

The V call is TRBV7-8, the J call TRBJ2-7, with 7 bases identical to TRBD1. The CDR3 loop spans 15 amino acids. J was trimmed by 1 base and V by 5 bases; bases with no gene match: 8. Germline values: CDR1 SGHVS, CDR2 FQNEAQ. The CDR3 DNA sequence: TGTGCCAGCAGCCAGCGACAGGGACCTTCCTACGAGCAGTACTTC. It translates to CASSQRQGPSYEQYF.

V gene TRBV30 combines with J gene TRBJ2-2, with 8 bases identical to TRBD2. The J segment lost 5 bases and the V segment lost 0 bases, leaving 2 bases of the junction unmatched. The CDR3 totals 14 residues. Germline CDR1 reads GTSNPN; CDR2 reads SVGIG (reference sequence). The CDR3 DNA sequence: TGTGCCTGGAGTGTAGGCGGGGGGACCGGGGAGCTGTTTTTT. This translates into CAWSVGGGTGELFF.

A word on this clone: This CDR3 is also generated by other DNA sequences in the sample. The genes are TRBV27 and TRBJ1-2, with D possibly being TRBD1 (5 bases). Trimming cost V 0 bases and J 4 bases, with 9 bases left between them. The germline V gene encodes CDR1 MNHEY and CDR2 SMNVEV (reference sequence). This CDR3 contains 14 residues. In DNA form, the CDR3 reads TGTGCCAGCAGTTTATCGGGCAGGGTCTATGGCTACACCTTC. As protein: CASSLSGRVYGYTF.

This chain connects TRBV7-3 to TRBJ1-1, with TRBD1 as a possible D gene (5 bases). The germline CDR1 and CDR2 sequences are SGHTA and FQGTGA. Trimming pared 2 bases from V and 11 bases from J, leaving 12 bases between. The CDR3 contains 12 residues. DNA of the CDR3: TGTGCCAGCAGCTTATTAGGGGCGAGGGCTTTCTTT. Translated, it gives CASSLLGARAFF.

This clone was detected only once. V usage is TRBV5-1 and J usage is TRBJ2-4; no definite D call. CDR1 is SGHRS, CDR2 YFSETQ, per germline. V was clipped by 6 bases and J by 7 bases, with 14 bases between them. The CDR3 contains 13 residues. The CDR3 DNA follows: TGCGCCAGCATCATGGAAGGAGAGAACATTCAGTACTTC. This encodes CASIMEGENIQYF.

This clone appeared once. The rearrangement uses TRBV7-6 and TRBJ1-2; 9 bases are shared with TRBD1. CDR3 length: 16 amino acids. In germline, CDR1 is SGHVS, CDR2 FNYEAQ. V lost 7 bases and J lost 3; bases outside the gene matches: 12. CDR3: CASTQGPGQGYYGYTF. CDR3 coding DNA: TGTGCCAGCACCCAAGGGCCGGGACAGGGATACTATGGCTACACCTTC.